One sample yielded the 5 T cell receptor beta chains listed below, sequenced in a study of PD-1 blockade in classical Hodgkin lymphoma. Data came from immunoSEQ multiplex PCR; TCRdb stores just in-frame clones and leaves some out. The sample lists some 86,000 clones, 90% seen once, with about 2.9% in the top ten. The sample's time point: cycle 4 day 1 (C4D1), after 6 weeks of nivolumab. The patients all showed relapse after autologous stem cell transplantation, while their brentuximab vedotin exposure varied. Specimen: peripheral blood mononuclear cells (PBMCs), collected before the fourth cycle of nivolumab. Receptors originate from a human donor with classical Hodgkin lymphoma.

This sequence joins TRBV5-1 and TRBJ2-1; D is possibly TRBD1 (6 bases). The V gene's germline CDR1 is SGHRS and CDR2 YFSETQ. V was shortened by 3 bases and J by 3 bases, with 13 bases between the two germline ends. The CDR3 length is 15 residues. The CDR3 DNA is TGCGCCAGCAGCTCGGGACAAGTAAACTACAATGAGCAGTTCTTC. It yields the protein CASSSGQVNYNEQFF.

The chain employs TRBV30 and TRBJ1-5; perhaps TRBD1 as D (5 bases). The CDR3 length is 15 residues. Trimming removed 2 bases at V and 3 bases at J, with 14 bases between. Per germline, CDR1 GTSNPN and CDR2 SVGIG (reference sequence). This CDR3 reads CAWSRRWDANQPQHF. In DNA form, the CDR3 reads TGTGCCTGGAGTAGAAGATGGGACGCCAATCAGCCCCAGCATTTT.

For this clone: The sample has other DNA sequences that encode this CDR3 too. The chain recombines TRBV4-3 with TRBJ1-5, with D unresolved. The V gene's germline CDR1 is LGHNA and CDR2 YSLEER. Trimming took off 0 bases at V and 7 bases at J, with 7 bases between the two ends. The CDR3 covers 13 residues. The CDR3 DNA follows: TGCGCCAGCAGCCAAGATTTAGGACAGCCCCAGCATTTT. It translates to CASSQDLGQPQHF.

The chain has TRBV4-3 and TRBJ2-7, with D perhaps assigned TRBD1 or TRBD2 (5 bases each). The V end lost 0 bases, the J end lost 2 bases, and 11 bases lay between the germline ends. Germline CDR1 is LGHNA and CDR2 is YSLEER. The CDR3 sequence is 15 residues long. The CDR3 region has the DNA TGCGCCAGCAGCCAAGAGGAATGGGGGACCTACGAGCAGTACTTC. As protein: CASSQEEWGTYEQYF.

The chain uses TRBV10-1 and TRBJ2-1; 7 bases match TRBD2. Germline-derived CDR1 and CDR2 are WNHNN and SYGVQD (reference sequence). V lost 3 bases to trimming and J lost 9 bases; unmatched junction nucleotides: 14. CDR3 length: 16 amino acids. The CDR3 loop reads CASSDAWGVRGGEQFF. Here the CDR3 DNA reads TGCGCCAGCAGTGATGCCTGGGGGGTCCGCGGGGGTGAGCAGTTCTTC.